A selection of T cell receptor beta chains follows, all from one sample in a study of cytomegalovirus exposure and HLA in healthy donors. Sequencing used immunoSEQ multiplex PCR; TCRdb keeps in-frame clones, though not all of them. The sample consists of some 150,000 clones, about four fifths of them appearing once. What was sequenced was PBMCs. Receptors were obtained from a man in his thirties or forties in good health and CMV-seronegative. Each CDR3 is given with its conserved first and last residue. D genes are given only for firm matches. Rows give clone size only sometimes, using once, few, many, or a class for an expanded clone.

TRBV5-1,.,.,TRBJ2-7,CASSLGAVGEQYF,TGCGCCAGCAGCTTGGGGGCAGTGGGCGAGCAGTACTTC
TRBV6-1,.,once,TRBJ2-6,CASSVTPPGANVLTF,TGTGCCAGCAGTGTTACTCCGCCTGGGGCCAACGTCCTGACTTTC
TRBV6-8,.,.,TRBJ1-5,CASSRGYSNQPQHF,TGTGCCAGCAGTCGCGGATATAGCAATCAGCCCCAGCATTTT
TRBV5-1,TRBD1,.,TRBJ1-1,CASSLYRGITEAFF,TGCGCCAGCAGCTTGTACAGGGGCATCACTGAAGCTTTCTTT
TRBV19,.,.,TRBJ1-5,CARGPLGGDNQPQHF,TGTGCCAGAGGCCCTCTGGGGGGGGACAATCAGCCCCAGCATTTT
TRBV11-2,.,.,TRBJ2-3,CASSLSGPSWGDTQYF,TGTGCCAGCAGCTTATCTGGCCCTAGCTGGGGAGATACGCAGTATTTT
TRBV6-6,.,.,TRBJ2-2,CASSYFRDYTGELFF,TGTGCCAGCAGTTACTTCCGGGATTACACCGGGGAGCTGTTTTTT
TRBV7-2,.,.,TRBJ1-6,CASRISQGSCNSPLHF,TGTGCCAGCAGGATTTCGCAGGGCTCCTGTAATTCACCCCTCCACTTT
TRBV27,TRBD1,.,TRBJ1-2,CASRPTGGYYGYTF,TGTGCCAGCAGGCCTACAGGGGGGTACTATGGCTACACCTTC
TRBV6-5,TRBD1,.,TRBJ2-5,CASNSGQGIGTQYF,TGTGCCAGCAACTCGGGACAGGGTATAGGGACCCAGTACTTC
TRBV7-3,TRBD2,.,TRBJ2-7,CASSLMAGGLGEQYF,TGTGCCAGCAGCTTAATGGCGGGAGGGCTGGGCGAGCAGTACTTC
TRBV27,.,.,TRBJ2-1,CASTLRGSSYNEQFF,TGTGCCAGCACTTTACGGGGGAGCTCCTACAATGAGCAGTTCTTC
TRBV11-1,.,.,TRBJ2-7,CASSLMRDRYEQYF,TGTGCCAGCAGCTTGATGCGGGATCGGTACGAGCAGTACTTC
TRBV5-4,.,.,TRBJ1-2,CASSLGGSDGYTF,TGTGCCAGCAGCTTGGGAGGGTCGGATGGCTACACCTTC
TRBV14,TRBD2,.,TRBJ2-1,CASSLLAGGVGEQFF,TGTGCCAGCAGCCTTCTAGCGGGGGGGGTAGGAGAGCAGTTCTTC
TRBV5-1,TRBD1,once,TRBJ1-2,CASSLGQGGYTF,TGCGCCAGCAGCCTAGGACAGGGGGGCTACACCTTC
TRBV27,.,.,TRBJ2-2,CASRTTGLNTGELFF,TGTGCCAGCAGAACAACCGGACTCAACACCGGGGAGCTGTTTTTT
TRBV30,.,once,TRBJ1-5,CAGGTGYSNQPQHF,TGTGCCGGAGGGACGGGCTATAGCAATCAGCCCCAGCATTTT
TRBV7-9,TRBD1,.,TRBJ1-5,CSSSLARTGGNQPQHF,TGTTCCAGCAGCTTAGCGCGTACAGGGGGGAATCAGCCCCAGCATTTT
TRBV18,.,.,TRBJ1-4,CASSPATGSATNEKLFF,TGTGCCAGCTCACCGGCTACTGGGAGTGCAACTAATGAAAAACTGTTTTTT
TRBV5-1,.,.,TRBJ1-4,CASSLGSYNEKLFF,TGCGCCAGCAGCTTGGGAAGCTATAATGAAAAACTGTTTTTT
TRBV19,.,.,TRBJ2-7,CATRGFGGEQYF,TGTGCCACTAGGGGGTTTGGAGGCGAGCAGTACTTC
TRBV5-8,TRBD1,.,TRBJ1-1,CARGDSMNTEAFF,TGTGCCAGGGGGGACAGTATGAACACTGAAGCTTTCTTT
TRBV16,.,.,TRBJ1-1,CASSQFSGEIAFF,TGTGCCAGCAGCCAATTTTCAGGGGAGATTGCTTTCTTT
TRBV6-5,TRBD2,.,TRBJ2-3,CASSYSGGGVSDTQYF,TGTGCCAGCAGTTACTCTGGCGGGGGGGTTTCAGATACGCAGTATTTT
TRBV19,.,.,TRBJ1-4,CASSLATNEKLFF,TGTGCCAGTAGCCTCGCAACTAATGAAAAACTGTTTTTT
TRBV9,.,few,TRBJ2-2,CASARARGYTGELFF,TGTGCCAGTGCTCGGGCCAGGGGATACACCGGGGAGCTGTTTTTT
TRBV5-1,.,.,TRBJ1-1,CASSLGREGRQGEAFF,TGCGCCAGCAGCTTGGGCAGGGAGGGGCGCCAGGGTGAAGCTTTCTTT
TRBV15,TRBD2,.,TRBJ2-2,CATSRGGGAPGGELFF,TGTGCCACCAGCAGAGGGGGAGGGGCGCCTGGCGGGGAGCTGTTTTTT
TRBV9,TRBD2,.,TRBJ2-7,CASSVGRASYEQYF,TGTGCCAGCAGCGTCGGGAGGGCGAGCTACGAGCAGTACTTC
TRBV6-5,TRBD2,.,TRBJ2-1,CASSLAGGPAEQFF,TGTGCCAGCAGTTTAGCGGGAGGGCCGGCTGAGCAGTTCTTC
TRBV23-1,TRBD1,.,TRBJ1-5,CASSPRQGSQPQHF,TGCGCCAGCAGTCCCCGACAGGGCAGTCAGCCCCAGCATTTT
TRBV5-4,.,.,TRBJ2-7,CASSFGINFYEQYF,TGTGCCAGCAGCTTCGGGATCAACTTCTACGAGCAGTACTTC
TRBV27,TRBD1,.,TRBJ1-3,CASWDRGYGGNTIYF,TGTGCCAGCTGGGACAGGGGCTATGGTGGAAACACCATATATTTT